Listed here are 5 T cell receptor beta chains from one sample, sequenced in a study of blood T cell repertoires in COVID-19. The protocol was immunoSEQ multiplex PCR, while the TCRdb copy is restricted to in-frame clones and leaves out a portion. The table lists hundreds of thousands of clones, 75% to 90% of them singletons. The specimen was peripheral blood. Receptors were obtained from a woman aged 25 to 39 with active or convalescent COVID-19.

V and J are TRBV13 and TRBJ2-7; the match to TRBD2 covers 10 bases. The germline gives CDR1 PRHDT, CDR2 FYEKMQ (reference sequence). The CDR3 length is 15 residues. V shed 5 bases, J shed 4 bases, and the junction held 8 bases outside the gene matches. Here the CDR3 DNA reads TGTGCCAGCAGCCTTGGACTAGCGGACCCTTACGAGCAGTACTTC. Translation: CASSLGLADPYEQYF.

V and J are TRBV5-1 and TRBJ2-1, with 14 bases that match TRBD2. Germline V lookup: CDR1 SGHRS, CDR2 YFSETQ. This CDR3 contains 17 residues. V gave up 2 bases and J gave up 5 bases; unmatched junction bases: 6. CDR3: CASSLNPGLAGDNEQFF. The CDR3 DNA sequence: TGCGCCAGCAGCTTAAACCCGGGACTAGCGGGAGACAATGAGCAGTTCTTC.

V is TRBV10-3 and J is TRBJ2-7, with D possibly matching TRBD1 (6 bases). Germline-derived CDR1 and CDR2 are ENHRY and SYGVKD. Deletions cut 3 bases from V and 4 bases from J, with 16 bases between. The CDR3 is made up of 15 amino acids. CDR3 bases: TGTGCCATCAGTGATAAGGGACAAAATAGATACGAGCAGTACTTC. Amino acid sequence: CAISDKGQNRYEQYF.

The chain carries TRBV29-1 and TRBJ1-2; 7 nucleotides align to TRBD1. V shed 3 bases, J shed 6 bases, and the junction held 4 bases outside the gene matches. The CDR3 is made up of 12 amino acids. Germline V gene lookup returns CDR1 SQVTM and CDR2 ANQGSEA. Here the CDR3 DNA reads TGCAGCGTTGATTTTACAGGGGATGGCTACACCTTC. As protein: CSVDFTGDGYTF.

CDR3 protein: CASSQRGATGELFF. The CDR3 DNA reads as TGTGCCAGCAGCCAGCGGGGGGCGACCGGGGAGCTGTTTTTT. The genes are TRBV3-1 (or the pseudogene TRBV3-2) and TRBJ2-2; 8 bases match TRBD2. Trimming took 3 bases from V and 5 from J; bases not matched to a gene: 2. Germline V CDR1 and CDR2: LGHDT, YNNKEL (reference sequence). The CDR3 is made up of 14 amino acids.